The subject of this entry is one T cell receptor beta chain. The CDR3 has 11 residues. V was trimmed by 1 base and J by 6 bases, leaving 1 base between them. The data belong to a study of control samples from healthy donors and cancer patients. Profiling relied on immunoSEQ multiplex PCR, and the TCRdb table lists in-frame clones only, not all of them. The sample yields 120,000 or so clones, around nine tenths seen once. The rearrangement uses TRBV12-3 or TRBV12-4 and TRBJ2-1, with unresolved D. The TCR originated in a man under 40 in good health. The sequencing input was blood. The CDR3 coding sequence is TGTGCCAGCAGTTTAGTCAATGAGCAGTTCTTC. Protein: CASSLVNEQFF.